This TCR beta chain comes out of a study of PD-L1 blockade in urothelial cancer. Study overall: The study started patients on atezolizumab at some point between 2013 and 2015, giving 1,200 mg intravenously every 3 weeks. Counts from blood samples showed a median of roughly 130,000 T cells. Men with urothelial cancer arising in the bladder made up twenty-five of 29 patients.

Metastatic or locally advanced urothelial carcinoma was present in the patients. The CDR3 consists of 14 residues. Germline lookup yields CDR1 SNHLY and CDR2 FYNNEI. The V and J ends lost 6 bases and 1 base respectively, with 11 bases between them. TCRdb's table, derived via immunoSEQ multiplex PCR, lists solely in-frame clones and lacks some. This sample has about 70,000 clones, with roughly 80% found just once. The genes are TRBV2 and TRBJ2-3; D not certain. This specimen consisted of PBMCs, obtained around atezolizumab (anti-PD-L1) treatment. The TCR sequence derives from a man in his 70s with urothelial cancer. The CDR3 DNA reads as TGTGCCAGCAGCGCGCCCCAAGGCACAGATACGCAGTATTTT. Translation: CASSAPQGTDTQYF. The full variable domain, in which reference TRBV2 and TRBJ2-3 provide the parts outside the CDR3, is EPEVTQTPSHQVTQMGQEVILRCVPISNHLYFYWYRQILGQKVEFLVSFYNNEISEKSEIFDDQFSVERPDGSNFTLKIRSTKLEDSAMYFCASSAPQGTDTQYFGPGTRLTVL.